The 14 T cell receptor beta chains below come from one sample, sequenced in a study of Graves' ophthalmopathy and Graves' hyperthyroidism. Amplified material comprised TCR beta CDR3 regions derived from RNA transcripts. The library came from an HTBI-primed first-round RT-PCR and a second-round multiplex PCR. TCRdb reanalysed the multiplex PCR reads using MiXCR and keeps one entry per CDR3 protein. The sample gives about 370,000 distinct CDR3 sequences, 17% of which show up once; roughly 2.3% is in the top ten. The sequenced material came from peripheral blood. The receptor source for this set is an adult woman with stable Graves' hyperthyroidism.

This clonotype was recorded many times. The J gene is TRBJ1-1, the V gene TRBV4-1, with TRBD1 as a possible D gene (5 bases). The CDR3 sequence is 14 residues long. V dropped 4 bases and J dropped 5 bases, with 14 bases sitting between them. Germline V gene lookup returns CDR1 MGHRA and CDR2 YSYEKL. CDR3 bases: TGCGCCAGCAGCCCCGGGGGGGGTCGGACTGAAGCTTTCTTT. Encoded protein: CASSPGGGRTEAFF.

This clonotype has a count of ten or more. The V gene is TRBV30, the J gene TRBJ2-7, with 8 bases aligning to TRBD2. CDR1 GTSNPN and CDR2 SVGIG come from the germline V gene (reference sequence). Trimming at V came to 7 bases and at J to 3 bases, leaving 5 bases not matched to a gene. The CDR3 is 12 residues long. The DNA of the CDR3 is TGTGCCTCCACGGGGGGGGGCTACGAGCAGTACTTC. It translates to CASTGGGYEQYF.

This clonotype has ten or more counts. This sequence joins TRBV6-1 and TRBJ2-7; 9 bases line up with TRBD1. The J segment lost 7 bases and the V segment lost 6 bases, leaving 13 bases of the junction unmatched. Germline loops: CDR1 MNHNS, CDR2 SASEGT. The CDR3 has 15 residues. CDR3 sequence: CASSHWTGEVEEQYF. For the CDR3, the DNA is TGTGCCAGCAGCCATTGGACAGGGGAGGTAGAGGAGCAGTACTTC.

About this clonotype: A much larger clonotype is one base distant, so this may be a read error. The gene calls are TRBV20-1 and TRBJ2-2; 7 nucleotides agree with TRBD1. Germline CDR1 and CDR2: DFQATT and SNEGSKA (reference sequence). The CDR3 spans 14 residues. This CDR3 is CSASRGQNTGELLF. The CDR3 bases are TGCAGTGCCAGTCGGGGACAGAACACCGGGGAGCTGCTTTTT.

Ten or more counts support this clonotype. The chain has TRBV4-1 and TRBJ1-5; 7 positions agree with TRBD1. The V and J ends lost 0 bases and 9 bases, in that order; junction bases with no gene match: 8. The germline V gene has CDR1 MGHRA and CDR2 YSYEKL. This CDR3 region has 15 residues. The CDR3 here is CASSQDRRGIGPQHF. The DNA of the CDR3 is TGCGCCAGCAGCCAAGATCGCAGGGGGATCGGGCCCCAGCATTTT.

This clonotype was found many times. The V call is TRBV29-1, the J call TRBJ2-7; D might be TRBD2 (7 bases). This CDR3 is built from 15 residues. V lost 6 bases and J lost 3, with 21 bases in between. Germline assignment: CDR1 SQVTM and CDR2 ANQGSEA. DNA for the CDR3: TGCAGCGTCGACAAAGGGGGGGTCAGTCTCTACGAGCAGTACTTC. Its translation: CSVDKGGVSLYEQYF.

The rearrangement joins TRBV6-5 to TRBJ1-2, with a weak D call TRBD1 (5 bases). The CDR3 length is 12 residues. Trimming left V 2 bases short and J 7 bases short, with 8 bases between. In germline, CDR1 is MNHEY, CDR2 SVGAGI. Here the CDR3 reads CASSYRQGGYTF. Written as DNA, the CDR3 is TGTGCCAGCAGTTACCGTCAGGGTGGCTACACCTTC.

This clonotype occurred many times. CDR3 DNA: TGTGCCAGCAGTCCCTGGAGGAGAGAGACCCAGTACTTC. This gives the protein CASSPWRRETQYF. This chain links TRBV28 with TRBJ2-5, with TRBD2 as a possible D gene (5 bases). V was cut by 5 bases and J by 4 bases, with 11 bases left in between. This CDR3 is 13 amino acids long. CDR1 MDHEN and CDR2 SYDVKM come from the germline V gene. Drawing the rest from reference TRBV28 and TRBJ2-5, the complete variable domain is DVKVTQSSRYLVKRTGEKVFLECVQDMDHENMFWYRQDPGLGLRLIYFSYDVKMKEKGDIPEGYSVSREKKERFSLILESASTNQTSMYLCASSPWRRETQYFGPGTRLLVL.

This clonotype appeared many times. The CDR3 carries no conserved terminal phenylalanine or tryptophan, so it likely arises from a read error. The V gene is TRBV19, the J gene TRBJ2-6, with D hard to call. Trimming removed 6 bases from V and 1 base from J, with 1 base in between. Germline V gene sequence: CDR1 LNHDA, CDR2 SQIVND (reference sequence). This CDR3 comprises 12 residues. Written as DNA, the CDR3 is TGTGCCAGTAGATCTGGGGCCAACGTCCTGACTCTC. Its translation: CASRSGANVLTL.

This clonotype was picked up many times. The chain combines TRBV12-5 with TRBJ2-7; no firm D call. V was trimmed by 0 bases and J by 7 bases, leaving 25 bases between them. CDR1 and CDR2 (germline): LGHNT, FRNRAP. This CDR3 comprises 18 residues. CDR3 DNA: TGTGCTAGTGGTTTGGTGTGGCCCCATGAGCCTAACAATTTTGAGCAGTACTTC. Encoded protein: CASGLVWPHEPNNFEQYF.

This clonotype was seen more than once but under ten times. This sequence may be a read error, since a much larger clone differs from it by one base. This chain connects TRBV28 to TRBJ2-2; D remains unclear. Looked up from germline, CDR1 is MDHEN and CDR2 is SYDVKM. CDR3 length equals 16 residues. CDR3 protein: CAGSPPAGTNTGELFF. The CDR3 nucleotides are TGTGCCGGCAGCCCTCCCGCCGGTACGAACACCGGGGAGCTGTTTTTT.

Ten or more counts support this clonotype. V and J are TRBV28 and TRBJ2-7; no firm D call. V lost 6 bases and J 0 bases, leaving 18 bases between the germline ends. Germline-derived CDR1 and CDR2 are MDHEN and SYDVKM. This CDR3 region has 16 residues. In DNA form, the CDR3 reads TGTGCCAGCAGCCCCAAAGGGCGGATGAGCTCCTACGAGCAGTACTTC. It is translated as CASSPKGRMSSYEQYF.

This clonotype was seen repeatedly, ten times or more. The J gene is TRBJ1-3, the V gene TRBV20-1; D is undetermined. CDR1 is DFQATT and CDR2 is SNEGSKA in the germline V gene (reference sequence). The CDR3 runs 15 residues. Trimming removed 3 bases at V and 0 bases at J, with 12 bases between. CDR3 nucleotides: TGCAGTGCTAGTCAGCAGTGGAGCTCTGGAAACACCATATATTTT. Its protein is CSASQQWSSGNTIYF.

This clonotype occurred once. The chain employs TRBV28 and TRBJ2-7, with D possibly matching TRBD2 (7 bases). The CDR3 spans 17 residues. Germline V lookup: CDR1 MDHEN, CDR2 SYDVKM. V shed 10 bases and J shed 4 bases, with 29 bases lying between them. This CDR3 is CATYRGAPGTSKYEQYF. Here the CDR3 DNA reads TGTGCCACCTATCGGGGGGCGCCGGGAACCTCAAAATACGAGCAGTACTTC. Looking up the rest from reference TRBV28 and TRBJ2-7 gives the full variable domain: DVKVTQSSRYLVKRTGEKVFLECVQDMDHENMFWYRQDPGLGLRLIYFSYDVKMKEKGDIPEGYSVSREKKERFSLILESASTNQTSMYLCATYRGAPGTSKYEQYFGPGTRLTVT.